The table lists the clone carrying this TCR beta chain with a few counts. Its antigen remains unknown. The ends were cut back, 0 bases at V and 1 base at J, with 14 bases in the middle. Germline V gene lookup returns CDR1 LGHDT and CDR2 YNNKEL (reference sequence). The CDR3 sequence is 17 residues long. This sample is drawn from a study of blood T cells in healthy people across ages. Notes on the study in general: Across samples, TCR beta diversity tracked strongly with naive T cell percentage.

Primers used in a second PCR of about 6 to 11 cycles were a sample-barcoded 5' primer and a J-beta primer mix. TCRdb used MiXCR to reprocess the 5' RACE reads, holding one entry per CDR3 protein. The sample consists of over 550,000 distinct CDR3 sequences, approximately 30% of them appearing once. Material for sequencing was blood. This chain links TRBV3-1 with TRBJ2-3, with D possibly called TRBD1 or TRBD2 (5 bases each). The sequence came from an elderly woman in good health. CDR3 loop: CASSQEIWQGGTDTQYF. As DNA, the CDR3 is TGTGCCAGCAGCCAAGAGATCTGGCAGGGAGGCACAGATACGCAGTATTTT.